This TCR beta chain was identified during a study of T cell changes during pregnancy in multiple sclerosis. Profiled with immunoSEQ multiplex PCR; TCRdb holds only in-frame clones, not every one. The sample consists of fewer than 150,000 clones, 96% of them appearing once. CDR1 and CDR2 from the germline V gene are MNHEY and SMNVEV (reference sequence). The CDR3 loop spans 13 amino acids. Trimming took off 5 bases at V and 6 bases at J, with 11 bases between the two ends. The TCR originated in a female donor with multiple sclerosis, enrolled in a pregnancy study. The source material was peripheral blood, sampled after pregnancy. The V and J genes are TRBV27 and TRBJ2-1; weak D call: TRBD2 (6 bases). CDR3 coding DNA: TGTGCCAGCAGTATGCGGGACTTCAATGAGCAGTTCTTC. Amino acid sequence: CASSMRDFNEQFF.